The entry that follows covers one TCR beta chain sequence. By sample share, this clonotype is medium-sized (0.01 to 0.1%). The clone's antigen remains unknown. Nothing much larger sits one base from this clone, and base qualities are not available. The data were produced on an Illumina MiSeq. TCRdb reprocessed the public reads (quality trimming at Q25 with fastp, clone calling with MiXCR) and kept in-frame beta chains. Identical CDR3 protein sequences are pooled into one entry, listed with their most common genes and DNA. This sample has 5,500 to 7,000 distinct CDR3 sequences in its table, and 16% of those were observed once. The biggest ten clones account for about 50% of the sample. This sample was included in a study of liver allograft versus peripheral blood T cells (dated by TCRdb to between 2020 and 2021). Background for the entire study: The study compared T cell receptor repertoires found within transplanted livers against repertoires in the peripheral blood of liver transplant recipients.

Per the germline V gene, MNHNS is the CDR1 and SASEGT is the CDR2. Clipping removes 3 bases from V and 6 bases from J, with 6 as the unmatched junction base count. There are 15 amino acids in the CDR3, from cysteine to phenylalanine inclusive. Only the CDR3 DNA is retained, 45 bases long and in frame from the first base. Overall results and qualifications from the work: The T cell receptor repertoires within liver allografts were reported to be different from the T cell receptor repertoires detected in peripheral blood.

This TCR was recovered from a human patient who had a liver transplant. In patients who had a transplant, some T cells may come from the graft donor. This chain joins TRBV6-1 to TRBJ1-2; 11 bases in the middle match TRBD1. The DNA sequence is given as TGTGCCAGCAGTGAGCCGGGGACAGGGGGTGATGGCTACACCTTC. This sequence encodes CASSEPGTGGDGYTF.